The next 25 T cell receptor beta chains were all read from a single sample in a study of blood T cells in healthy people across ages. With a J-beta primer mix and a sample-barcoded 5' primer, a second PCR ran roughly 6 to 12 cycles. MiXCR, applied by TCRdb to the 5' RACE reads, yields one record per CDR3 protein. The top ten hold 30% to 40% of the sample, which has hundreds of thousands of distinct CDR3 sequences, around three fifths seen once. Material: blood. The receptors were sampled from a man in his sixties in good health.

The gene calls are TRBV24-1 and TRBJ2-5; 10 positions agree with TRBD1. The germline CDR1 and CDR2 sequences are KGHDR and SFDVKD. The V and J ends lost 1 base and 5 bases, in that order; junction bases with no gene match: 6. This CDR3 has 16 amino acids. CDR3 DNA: TGTGCCACCAGTGATTTTCCGGACAGGGGGAGGGAGACCCAGTACTTC. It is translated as CATSDFPDRGRETQYF.

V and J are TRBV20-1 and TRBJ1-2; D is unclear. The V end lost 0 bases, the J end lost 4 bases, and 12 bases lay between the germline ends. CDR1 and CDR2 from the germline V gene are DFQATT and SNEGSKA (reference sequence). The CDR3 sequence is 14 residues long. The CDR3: CSARDLSFSYGYTF. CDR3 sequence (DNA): TGCAGTGCTAGAGATCTGTCGTTTAGCTATGGCTACACCTTC.

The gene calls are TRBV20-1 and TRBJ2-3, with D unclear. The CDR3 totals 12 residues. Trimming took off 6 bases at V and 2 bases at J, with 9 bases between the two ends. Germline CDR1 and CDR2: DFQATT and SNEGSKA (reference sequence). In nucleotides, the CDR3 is TGCAGTGCCCCAAGTGCCACAGATACGCAGTATTTT. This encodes CSAPSATDTQYF.

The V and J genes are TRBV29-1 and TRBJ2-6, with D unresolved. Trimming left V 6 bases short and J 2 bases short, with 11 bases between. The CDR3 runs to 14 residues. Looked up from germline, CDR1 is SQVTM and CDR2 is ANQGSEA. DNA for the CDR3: TGCAGCGTGAGAACGGTGGCTGGGGCCAACGTCCTGACTTTC. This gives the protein CSVRTVAGANVLTF.

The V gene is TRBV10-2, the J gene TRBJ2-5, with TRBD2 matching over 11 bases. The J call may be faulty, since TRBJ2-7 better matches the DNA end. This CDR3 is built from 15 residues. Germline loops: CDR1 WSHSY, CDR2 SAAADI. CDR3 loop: CASTEALAGAAEQYF. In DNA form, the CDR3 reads TGCGCCAGCACCGAGGCACTAGCGGGGGCGGCCGAGCAGTACTTC.

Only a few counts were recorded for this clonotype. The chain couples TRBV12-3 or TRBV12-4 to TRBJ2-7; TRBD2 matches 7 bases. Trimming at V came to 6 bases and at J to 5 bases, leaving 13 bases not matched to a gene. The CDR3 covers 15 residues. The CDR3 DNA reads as TGTGCCAGCAGCCCTCAGCGGGGTGCTGGAGACGAGCAGTACTTC. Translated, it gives CASSPQRGAGDEQYF.

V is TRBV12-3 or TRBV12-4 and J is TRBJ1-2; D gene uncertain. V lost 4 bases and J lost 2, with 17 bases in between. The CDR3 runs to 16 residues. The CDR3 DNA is TGTGCCAGCAGTTCCGCCCTGGCAGATATAAACTATGGCTACACCTTC. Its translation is CASSSALADINYGYTF.

The CDR3 loop reads CASSPLPYRSDTGELFF. The DNA of the CDR3 is TGTGCCAGCTCACCACTCCCCTATAGGTCGGACACCGGGGAGCTGTTTTTT. This chain links TRBV18 with TRBJ2-2; D is uncertain. CDR1 KGHSH and CDR2 LQKENI come from the germline V gene. CDR3 length equals 17 residues. Trimming took 1 base from V and 3 from J, leaving 15 bases between them.

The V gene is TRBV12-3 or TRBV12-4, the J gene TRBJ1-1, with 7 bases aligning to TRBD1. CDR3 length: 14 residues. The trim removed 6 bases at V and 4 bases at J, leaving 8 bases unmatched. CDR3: CASRTRGAVTEAFF. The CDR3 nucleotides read TGTGCCAGCAGAACCAGGGGGGCAGTCACTGAAGCTTTCTTT.

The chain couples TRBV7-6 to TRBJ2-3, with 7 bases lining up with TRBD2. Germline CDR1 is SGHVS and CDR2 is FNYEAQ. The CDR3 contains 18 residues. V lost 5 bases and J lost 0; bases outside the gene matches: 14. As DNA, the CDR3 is TGTGCCAGCAGCCCCCGTACGGGGGGAATACCTAGCACAGATACGCAGTATTTT. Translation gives CASSPRTGGIPSTDTQYF.

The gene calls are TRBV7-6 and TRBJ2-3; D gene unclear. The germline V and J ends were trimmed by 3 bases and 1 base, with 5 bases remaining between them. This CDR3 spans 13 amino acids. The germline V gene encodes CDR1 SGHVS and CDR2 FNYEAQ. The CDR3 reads CASSFRRTDTQYF. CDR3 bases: TGTGCCAGCAGCTTCAGGCGCACAGATACGCAGTATTTT.

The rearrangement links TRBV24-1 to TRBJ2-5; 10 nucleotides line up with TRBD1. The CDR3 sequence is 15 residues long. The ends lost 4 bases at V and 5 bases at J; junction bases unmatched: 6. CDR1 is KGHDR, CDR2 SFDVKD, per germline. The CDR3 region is CATSDPGTGAETQYF. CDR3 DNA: TGTGCCACCAGTGACCCCGGGACAGGGGCGGAGACCCAGTACTTC.

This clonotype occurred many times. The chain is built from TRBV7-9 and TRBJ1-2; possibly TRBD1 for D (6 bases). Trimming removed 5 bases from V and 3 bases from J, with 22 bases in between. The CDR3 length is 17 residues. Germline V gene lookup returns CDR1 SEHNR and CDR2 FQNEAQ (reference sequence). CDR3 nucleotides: TGTGCCAGCAGCCCGACTACAGGGACAAGAAGAGACTATGGCTACACCTTC. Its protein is CASSPTTGTRRDYGYTF.

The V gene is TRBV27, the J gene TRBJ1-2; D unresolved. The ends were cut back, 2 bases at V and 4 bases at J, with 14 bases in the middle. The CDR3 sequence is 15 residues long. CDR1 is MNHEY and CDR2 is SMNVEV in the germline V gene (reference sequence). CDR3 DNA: TGTGCCAGCAGTTTAGGGCCACCGGGATTCTATGGCTACACCTTC. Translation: CASSLGPPGFYGYTF.

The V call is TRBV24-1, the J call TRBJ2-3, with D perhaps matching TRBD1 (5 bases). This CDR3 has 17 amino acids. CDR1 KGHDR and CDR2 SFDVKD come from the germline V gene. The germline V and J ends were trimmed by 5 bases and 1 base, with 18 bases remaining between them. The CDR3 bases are TGTGCCACCAGTGGTAAAATGGGGCGCGAGGGCACAGATACGCAGTATTTT. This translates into CATSGKMGREGTDTQYF.

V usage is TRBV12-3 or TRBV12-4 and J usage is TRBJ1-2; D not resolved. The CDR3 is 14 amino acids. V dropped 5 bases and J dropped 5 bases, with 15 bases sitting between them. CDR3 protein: CASSAGSAGYGYTF. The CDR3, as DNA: TGTGCCAGCAGTGCTGGTTCTGCCGGTTATGGCTACACCTTC.

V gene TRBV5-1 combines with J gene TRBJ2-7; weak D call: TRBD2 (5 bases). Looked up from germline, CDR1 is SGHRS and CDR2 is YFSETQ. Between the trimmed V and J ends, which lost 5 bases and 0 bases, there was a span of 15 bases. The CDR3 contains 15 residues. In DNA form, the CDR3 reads TGCGCCAGCAGGAGGGAGCCCGGTTCCTCCTACGAGCAGTACTTC. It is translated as CASRREPGSSYEQYF.

DNA of the CDR3: TGTGCCAGCAACCAACGGGGTAGCCCTAGCACAGATACGCAGTATTTT. Protein product: CASNQRGSPSTDTQYF. The rearrangement links TRBV6-5 to TRBJ2-3; D may be TRBD2 (5 bases). Germline CDR1 and CDR2: MNHEY and SVGAGI. The CDR3 totals 16 residues. Trimming removed 7 bases at V and 0 bases at J, with 17 bases between.

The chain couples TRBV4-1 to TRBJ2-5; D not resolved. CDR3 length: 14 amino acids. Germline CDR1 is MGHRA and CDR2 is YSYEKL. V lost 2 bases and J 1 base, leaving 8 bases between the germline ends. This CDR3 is CASSQQALQETQYF. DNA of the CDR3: TGCGCCAGCAGCCAACAGGCACTCCAAGAGACCCAGTACTTC.

DNA for the CDR3: TGCAGTGCATCGGAGGAAGCTAACTATGGCTACACCTTC. Translated, it gives CSASEEANYGYTF. The chain joins TRBV20-1 to TRBJ1-2, with unresolved D. Between the trimmed V and J ends, which lost 6 bases and 0 bases, there was a span of 11 bases. Germline lookup yields CDR1 DFQATT and CDR2 SNEGSKA (reference sequence). This CDR3 spans 13 amino acids.

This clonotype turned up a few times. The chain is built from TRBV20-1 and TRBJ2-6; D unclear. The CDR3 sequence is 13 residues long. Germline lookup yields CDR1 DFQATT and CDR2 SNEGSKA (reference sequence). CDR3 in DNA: TGCAGCCCTTGGGATTCTGGGGCCAACGTCCTGACTTTC. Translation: CSPWDSGANVLTF.

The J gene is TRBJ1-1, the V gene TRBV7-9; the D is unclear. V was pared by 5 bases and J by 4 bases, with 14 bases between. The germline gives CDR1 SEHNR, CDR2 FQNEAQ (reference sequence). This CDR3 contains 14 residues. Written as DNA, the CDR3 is TGTGCCAGCAGCCTCCCGCTTGGCTCCACTGAAGCTTTCTTT. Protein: CASSLPLGSTEAFF.

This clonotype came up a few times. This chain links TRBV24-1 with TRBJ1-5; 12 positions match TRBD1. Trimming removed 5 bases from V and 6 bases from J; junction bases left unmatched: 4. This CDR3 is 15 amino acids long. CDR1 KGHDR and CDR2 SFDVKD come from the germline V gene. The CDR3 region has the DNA TGTGCCACCAGTGGCGGGACAGGGGGCGGTCAGCCCCAGCATTTT. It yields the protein CATSGGTGGGQPQHF.

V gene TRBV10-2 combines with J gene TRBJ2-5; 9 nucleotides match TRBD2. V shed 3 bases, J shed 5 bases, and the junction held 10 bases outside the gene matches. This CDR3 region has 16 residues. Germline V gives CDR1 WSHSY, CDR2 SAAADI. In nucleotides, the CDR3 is TGCGCCAGCAGTGATTTTGGCGGGGGGGCCTGGGAGACCCAGTACTTC. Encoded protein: CASSDFGGGAWETQYF.

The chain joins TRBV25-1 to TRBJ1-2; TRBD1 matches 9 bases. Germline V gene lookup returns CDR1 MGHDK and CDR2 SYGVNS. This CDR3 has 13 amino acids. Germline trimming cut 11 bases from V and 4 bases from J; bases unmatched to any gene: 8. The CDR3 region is CAVERTGAYGYTF. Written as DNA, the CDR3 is TGTGCCGTCGAAAGGACAGGGGCCTATGGCTACACCTTC.